The 16 T cell receptor beta chains in this list originate from one sample, sequenced in a study of OX40 agonist ivuxolimab in advanced cancers. The data were produced by immunoSEQ multiplex PCR, yet TCRdb's version contains in-frame clones alone and is incomplete. The sample shows 50,000 to 65,000 clones, roughly 85% of them seen only once. The material sequenced was CD4+ or CD8+ T cells sorted from blood, taken in a trial of the OX40 agonist ivuxolimab. These receptors were obtained from an adult with an advanced solid tumor such as melanoma, head and neck, liver or kidney cancer.

The gene calls are TRBV7-2 and TRBJ2-3; D remains ambiguous. CDR1 is SGHTA, CDR2 FQGNSA, per germline. V lost 3 bases to trimming and J lost 2 bases, with 3 bases between them. The CDR3 is 12 residues long. CDR3 DNA: TGTGCCAGCAGCTTCTTCACAGATACGCAGTATTTT. Protein sequence: CASSFFTDTQYF.

The chain carries TRBV5-6 and TRBJ1-2; D is ambiguous. Between the trimmed V and J ends, which lost 4 bases and 7 bases, there was a span of 11 bases. The length of the CDR3 is 12 residues. In germline, CDR1 is SGHDT, CDR2 YYEEEE. CDR3 coding DNA: TGTGCCAGCAGCCTAGAGACGGGTGGCTACACCTTC. It yields the protein CASSLETGGYTF.

The rearrangement joins TRBV10-3 to TRBJ1-2; TRBD1 is a possible D gene (6 bases). The CDR3 spans 14 residues. The V and J ends lost 2 bases and 3 bases respectively, with 10 bases between them. Germline lookup yields CDR1 ENHRY and CDR2 SYGVKD. The CDR3 nucleotides are TGTGCCATCAGTGAGCGCAGGGGAGACTATGGCTACACCTTC. Protein sequence: CAISERRGDYGYTF.

With regard to this clone: The junction departs from germline at one end; a sequencing error may be responsible. V gene TRBV13 combines with J gene TRBJ2-7, with 7 bases that match TRBD2. The V gene's germline CDR1 is PRHDT and CDR2 FYEKMQ (reference sequence). The CDR3 covers 18 residues. This CDR3 is CASSLGLIERGVSHEQYF. The CDR3, as DNA: TGTGCCAGCAGCTTAGGCCTAATTGAGCGGGGAGTCTCCCACGAGCAGTACTTC.

V is TRBV27 and J is TRBJ1-1; D gene unclear. This CDR3 has 13 residues. CDR1 is MNHEY, CDR2 SMNVEV, per germline (reference sequence). V was shortened by 5 bases and J by 1 base, with 8 bases between the two germline ends. This chain's CDR3 is CASSRGRNTEAFF. CDR3 in DNA: TGTGCCAGCAGTCGAGGGCGGAACACTGAAGCTTTCTTT.

V gene TRBV5-1 combines with J gene TRBJ2-1, with 7 bases that match TRBD2. The CDR3 totals 13 residues. V shed 0 bases and J 10 bases; nucleotides not matched to a gene: 4. CDR1 is SGHRS, CDR2 YFSETQ, per germline. CDR3 bases: TGCGCCAGCAGCTTGGTCGGGCGGGGGGAGCAGTTCTTC. Translating it yields CASSLVGRGEQFF.

The chain recombines TRBV9 with TRBJ2-5; a weak D match, TRBD1 (7 bases). This CDR3 has 15 amino acids. The germline V gene encodes CDR1 SGDLS and CDR2 YYNGEE. V was pared by 0 bases and J by 11 bases, with 20 bases between. The CDR3 DNA reads TGTGCCAGCAGCGTAGCAATGGAGGGGCAGGGGGAGCAGTACTTC. This codes for CASSVAMEGQGEQYF.

The V and J genes are TRBV30 and TRBJ1-5, with no clear D. Germline-derived CDR1 and CDR2 are GTSNPN and SVGIG (reference sequence). The CDR3 is made up of 12 amino acids. The germline V and J ends were trimmed by 2 bases and 2 bases, with 4 bases remaining between them. The CDR3 DNA is TGTGCCTGGAGTTTAGGCAATCAGCCCCAGCATTTT. Translation gives CAWSLGNQPQHF.

This chain connects TRBV2 to TRBJ2-7; 7 bases match TRBD1. This CDR3 is built from 15 residues. The germline CDR1 and CDR2 sequences are SNHLY and FYNNEI. The V and J ends lost 6 bases and 3 bases, in that order; junction bases with no gene match: 11. The CDR3 DNA follows: TGTGCCAGCAGACAGGGACAGCCGGGATTCTACGAGCAGTACTTC. This translates into CASRQGQPGFYEQYF.

The chain's CDR3 is CASSFRGAGANVLTF. CDR3 bases: TGTGCCAGCAGCTTTAGGGGCGCCGGGGCCAACGTCCTGACTTTC. The chain links TRBV7-9 to TRBJ2-6; perhaps TRBD1 as D (5 bases). This CDR3 region has 15 residues. Germline V CDR1 and CDR2: SEHNR, FQNEAQ (reference sequence). Trimming stripped 3 bases from V and 4 bases from J, with 10 bases between.

This clone was seen a handful of times. Other nucleotide sequences in the sample specify the same CDR3. V is TRBV6-1 and J is TRBJ2-3; 9 nucleotides agree with TRBD2. This CDR3 has 15 residues. The germline V gene encodes CDR1 MNHNS and CDR2 SASEGT. V was pared by 1 base and J by 4 bases, with 3 bases of the junction left unmatched. CDR3 loop: CASSEEAGGPDTQYF. The DNA for the CDR3 is TGTGCCAGCAGTGAAGAGGCGGGGGGGCCAGATACGCAGTATTTT.

V usage is TRBV7-3 and J usage is TRBJ2-1; tentative D call: TRBD1 (5 bases). The V end lost 1 base, the J end lost 2 bases, and 12 bases lay between the germline ends. Germline-derived CDR1 and CDR2 are SGHTA and FQGTGA. There are 16 residues in the CDR3. The CDR3 DNA reads as TGTGCCAGCAGCTTAAGTCTCTCAGGGCCCTACAATGAGCAGTTCTTC. This codes for CASSLSLSGPYNEQFF.

This chain connects TRBV5-1 to TRBJ2-1; 10 nucleotides align to TRBD1. CDR1 and CDR2 from the germline V gene are SGHRS and YFSETQ. V lost 0 bases to trimming and J lost 3 bases; unmatched junction nucleotides: 3. This CDR3 contains 16 residues. CDR3 nucleotide sequence: TGCGCCAGCAGCTTGGACGGACAGGGGGTCTACAATGAGCAGTTCTTC. It encodes CASSLDGQGVYNEQFF.

The CDR3 loop is CASSPTGGGQPQHF. CDR3 DNA: TGTGCCAGCAGCCCCACAGGGGGCGGACAGCCCCAGCATTTT. The chain joins TRBV7-3 to TRBJ1-5; 9 nucleotides align to TRBD1. CDR3 size: 14 residues. The junction had 6 bases not matched to a gene; V was cut back by 5 bases and J by 7 bases. Germline assignment: CDR1 SGHTA and CDR2 FQGTGA.

The gene calls are TRBV19 and TRBJ2-5; 9 bases match TRBD1. The germline gives CDR1 LNHDA, CDR2 SQIVND (reference sequence). Losses at the gene ends were 6 bases for V and 2 bases for J; bases not matched to a gene: 16. The CDR3 runs to 18 residues. In nucleotides, the CDR3 is TGTGCCAGTAGCCCCCTCTGGCCCGGGGACAGGGAACAAGAGACCCAGTACTTC. Its translation: CASSPLWPGDREQETQYF.

The chain links TRBV4-1 to TRBJ2-1; TRBD1 agrees at 9 bases. V was pared by 4 bases and J by 8 bases, with 9 bases of the junction left unmatched. The CDR3 covers 15 residues. Germline V CDR1 and CDR2: MGHRA, YSYEKL. The DNA of the CDR3 is TGCGCCAGCAGCCTACAGGGGGCCCTCGGAGATGAGCAGTTCTTC. It encodes CASSLQGALGDEQFF.